The clone carrying this T cell receptor beta chain was counted many times. This sample was included in a study of T-cell reconstitution after alpha-beta-depleted transplantation in children. Germline CDR1 reads MDHEN; CDR2 reads SYDVKM. The CDR3 has 12 residues. The V gene lost 9 bases and the J gene lost 3 bases, with 11 bases spanning the gap. A TCRbeta library incorporating unique molecular identifiers was prepared. TCRdb reprocessed the PCR reads via MiXCR and lists one record per CDR3 protein. The table lists approximately 99,000 distinct CDR3 sequences, 5.5% to 6.5% of them singletons. The sequencing here drew on PBMCs, mostly from graft donor cells, taken 360 days after TCRalphabeta/CD19-depleted stem cell transplant. This sequence originates from a male patient aged 2-10 years who had a stem cell transplant for acute lymphoblastic leukemia, so the T cells may come from the graft donor. This rearrangement joins TRBV28 to TRBJ2-5, with D possibly matching TRBD2 (5 bases). CDR3 in amino acids: CASDEGEETQYF. The CDR3 nucleotides read TGTGCCAGTGACGAGGGTGAAGAGACCCAGTACTTC.